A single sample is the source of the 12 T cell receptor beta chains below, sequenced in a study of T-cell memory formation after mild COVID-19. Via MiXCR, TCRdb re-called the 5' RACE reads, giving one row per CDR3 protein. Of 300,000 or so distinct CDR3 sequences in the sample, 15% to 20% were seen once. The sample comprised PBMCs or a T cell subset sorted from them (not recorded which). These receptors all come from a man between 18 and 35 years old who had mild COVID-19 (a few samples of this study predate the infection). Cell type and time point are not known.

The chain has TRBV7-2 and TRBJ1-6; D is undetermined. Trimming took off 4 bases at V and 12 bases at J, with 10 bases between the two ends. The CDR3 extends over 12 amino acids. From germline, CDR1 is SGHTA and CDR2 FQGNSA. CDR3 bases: TGTGCCAGCAGCTCCGACCTAAAACCCCTCCACTTT. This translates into CASSSDLKPLHF.

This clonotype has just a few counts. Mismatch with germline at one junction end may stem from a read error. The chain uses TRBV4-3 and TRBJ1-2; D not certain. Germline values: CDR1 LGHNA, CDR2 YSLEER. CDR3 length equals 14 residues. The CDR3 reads CASSQVSEPYGYIF. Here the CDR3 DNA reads TGCGCCAGCAGCCAAGTCAGCGAGCCCTATGGCTACATCTTC.

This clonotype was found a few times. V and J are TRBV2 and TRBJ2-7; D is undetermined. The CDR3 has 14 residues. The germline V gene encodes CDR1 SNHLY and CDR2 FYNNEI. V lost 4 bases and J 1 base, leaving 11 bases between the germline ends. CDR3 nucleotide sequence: TGTGCCAGCAGTGGGGTAGACAATTCCTACGAGCAGTACTTC. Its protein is CASSGVDNSYEQYF.

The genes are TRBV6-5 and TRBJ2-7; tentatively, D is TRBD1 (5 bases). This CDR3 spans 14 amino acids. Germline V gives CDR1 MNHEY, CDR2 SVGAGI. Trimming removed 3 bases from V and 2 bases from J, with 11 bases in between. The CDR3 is CASSYGADAYEQYF. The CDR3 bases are TGTGCCAGCAGTTATGGGGCGGACGCCTACGAGCAGTACTTC.

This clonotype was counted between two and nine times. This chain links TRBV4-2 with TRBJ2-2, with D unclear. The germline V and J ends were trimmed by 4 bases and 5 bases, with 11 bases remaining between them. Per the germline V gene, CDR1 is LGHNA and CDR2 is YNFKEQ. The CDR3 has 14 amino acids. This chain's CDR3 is CASSRATETGELFF. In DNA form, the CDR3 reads TGTGCCAGCAGCCGAGCTACGGAGACCGGGGAGCTGTTTTTT.

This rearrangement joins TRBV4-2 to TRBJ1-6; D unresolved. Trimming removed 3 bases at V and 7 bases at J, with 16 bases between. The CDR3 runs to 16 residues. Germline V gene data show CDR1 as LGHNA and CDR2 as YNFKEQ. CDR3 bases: TGTGCCAGCAGCCAGGATACGAGGCAGAAGAATTCACCCCTCCACTTT. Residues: CASSQDTRQKNSPLHF.

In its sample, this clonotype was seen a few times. The CDR3 DNA sequence: TGCGCCAGCAGCCTAGAGGCGTATACGCAGTATTTT. Its protein product is CASSLEAYTQYF. The J gene is TRBJ2-3, the V gene TRBV5-1; D remains ambiguous. V was trimmed by 4 bases and J by 7 bases, leaving 10 bases between them. Germline values: CDR1 SGHRS, CDR2 YFSETQ. The CDR3 consists of 12 residues.

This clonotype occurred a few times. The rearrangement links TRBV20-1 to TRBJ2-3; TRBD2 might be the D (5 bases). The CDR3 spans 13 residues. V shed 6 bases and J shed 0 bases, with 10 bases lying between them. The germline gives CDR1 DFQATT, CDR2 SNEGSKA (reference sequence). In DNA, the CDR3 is TGCAGTGCCTCTTGGGAGAGCACAGATACGCAGTATTTT. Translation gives CSASWESTDTQYF.

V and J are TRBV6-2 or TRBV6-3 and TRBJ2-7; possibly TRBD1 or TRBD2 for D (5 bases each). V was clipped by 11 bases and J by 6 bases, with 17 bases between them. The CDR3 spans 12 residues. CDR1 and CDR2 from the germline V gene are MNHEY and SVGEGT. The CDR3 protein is CAVGTPWREQYV. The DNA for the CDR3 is TGTGCCGTTGGGACCCCCTGGCGCGAGCAGTACGTC.

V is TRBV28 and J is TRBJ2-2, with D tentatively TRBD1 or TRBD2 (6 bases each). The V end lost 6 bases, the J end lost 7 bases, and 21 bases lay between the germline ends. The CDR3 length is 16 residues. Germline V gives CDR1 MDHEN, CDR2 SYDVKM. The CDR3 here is CASSPPWGARNGELFF. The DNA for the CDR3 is TGTGCCAGCAGCCCGCCCTGGGGGGCGCGTAACGGGGAGCTGTTTTTT. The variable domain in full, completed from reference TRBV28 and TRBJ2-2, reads DVKVTQSSRYLVKRTGEKVFLECVQDMDHENMFWYRQDPGLGLRLIYFSYDVKMKEKGDIPEGYSVSREKKERFSLILESASTNQTSMYLCASSPPWGARNGELFFGEGSRLTVL.

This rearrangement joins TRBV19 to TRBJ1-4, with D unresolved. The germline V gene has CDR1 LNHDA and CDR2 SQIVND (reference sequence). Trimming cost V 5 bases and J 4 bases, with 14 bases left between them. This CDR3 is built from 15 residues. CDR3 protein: CASSRLILINEKLFF. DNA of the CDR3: TGTGCCAGTAGTCGTCTAATTCTGATTAATGAAAAACTGTTTTTT. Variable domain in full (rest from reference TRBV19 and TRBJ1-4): DGGITQSPKYLFRKEGQNVTLSCEQNLNHDAMYWYRQDPGQGLRLIYYSQIVNDFQKGDIAEGYSVSREKKESFPLTVTSAQKNPTAFYLCASSRLILINEKLFFGSGTQLSVL.

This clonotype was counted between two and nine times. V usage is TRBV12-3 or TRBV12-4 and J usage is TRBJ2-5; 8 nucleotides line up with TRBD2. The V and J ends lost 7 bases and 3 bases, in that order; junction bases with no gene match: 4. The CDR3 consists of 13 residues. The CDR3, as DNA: TGTGCCAGCAAGCTCGGGGGGGAAGAGACCCAGTACTTC. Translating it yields CASKLGGEETQYF.